This T cell receptor (beta chain) was sequenced in a study of CD8+ T cells in alopecia areata (dated by TCRdb to 2017 to 2018). With respect to the entire study: The treated patients took part in an open-label pilot trial in which moderate-to-severe alopecia areata was treated with oral tofacitinib at 5 to 10 mg twice daily. Patients stayed on tofacitinib for 6 to 18 months and then had 6 months of follow-up off drug so that delayed response and recurrence could be assessed. For the treated patients, the SALT score, which quantifies what percentage of scalp surface area is affected, served as the measure of disease severity. The study used high-throughput TCRbeta sequencing to examine T cell clonal expansion in alopecia areata, in both the C3H/HeJ mouse model and human patients. On the human side, TCRbeta sequencing was run on scalp tissue and on sorted CD4+ and CD8+ peripheral blood T cells from healthy controls and from alopecia areata patients with either patchy or totalis/universalis disease. Biopsies were taken from tofacitinib-treated patients at baseline and at 4 and 24 weeks of treatment, and a later scalp biopsy was taken in several of the tofacitinib-treated patients. Scalp clonality was compared across normal scalp (n=4), patchy alopecia areata scalp (n=8), and alopecia totalis/universalis scalp (n=8). RNA was obtained with the PAXgene miRNA kit for fixed scalp, the miRNeasy kit for PBMCs, and the RNeasy kit for mouse skin. TCRbeta CDR3 regions were amplified by immunoSEQ multiplex PCR using 35 Vbeta forward and 13 Jbeta reverse primers. Broader findings and caveats from the paper: Because the treated cohort was small and included a single nonresponder, larger studies are needed to assess links between baseline CD8+ expansion and response. Tofacitinib significantly decreased scalp clonality and the number of expanded CD8+ clones among the top 100 scalp clones. Compared with mice, TCR sequences shared between patients were less clear, possibly partly because of HLA diversity across the patient population. Many expanded lesional clones persisted in scalp and blood during tofacitinib treatment, which may partly explain relapse after stopping treatment. Higher clonality and more expanded CD8+ clones were observed in lesional scalp than in normal scalp, particularly in alopecia totalis/universalis, a finding suggestive of antigenic drive. Unlike mouse skin, where gammadelta T cells dominate, normal human skin contains resident alphabeta T cells that get sequenced too, which complicates analysis of the scalp TCR repertoire.

The library was built by means of the immunoSEQ multiplex PCR assay. RNA was extracted from all samples and reverse transcribed into cDNA, which served as template for TCR sequencing. SuperScript III was used to make first-strand cDNA, primed with a 2:1 mix of oligo-dT and random hexamers. A synthetic immune receptor repertoire was used to gauge amplification bias, and whatever bias remained was removed computationally. Turning to the authors' computational methods: Raw reads were preprocessed to remove errors, and CDR3 was defined by IMGT conventions from the conserved cysteine to phenylalanine. Clonality was calculated as 1 minus Shannon entropy normalized by log2 of the number of productive unique TCRs. CD4 or CD8 identity of scalp clones was inferred by cross-referencing scalp TCRbeta sequences with sorted blood CD4 and CD8 repertoires. TCRdb provides this immuneACCESS table in a form limited to in-frame rearrangements. Some clones are lacking; in checked studies, under half of them reflect an unresolved V gene, and why the rest are absent is not known. D and trimming come from the DNA, and the V and J calls and clone size come from that table. This sample is represented by about 200,000 clones; less than 45% of them were singletons. The top ten hold almost 0.5% of the sample.

The treatment or condition label, read with the paper, signifies: oral pan-JAK inhibitor, 5-10 mg twice daily. Peripheral blood and lesional scalp punch biopsies were obtained from patients with alopecia areata. PBMCs were isolated by density centrifugation and stained for CD3, CD4 and CD8, after which CD4+ and CD8+ T cells were sorted on a FACSAria. About this clone: The target of this receptor is not known. No base quality information exists; no much larger clone differs at one position.

The CDR3 runs 13 residues from the cysteine to the phenylalanine. Only the CDR3 part of the read is kept: 39 bases, read in frame from the first base. Germline trimming: 1 base from V, 11 bases from J; junction bases outside gene matches: 7. CDR1 and CDR2 are drawn from the germline V gene: SGHAT, FQNNGV. The TCR originated in a human donor with alopecia areata. Sequencing was performed on CD4+ T cells sorted from blood, taken between weeks 30 and 35, from a patient treated with tofacitinib. Recombination connected TRBV11-2 to TRBJ1-1; 7 bases in the middle match TRBD1. CDR3 region: CASSLATGDRAFF. In nucleotide form, the sequence is TGTGCCAGCAGCTTAGCAACAGGGGATAGGGCTTTCTTT. Where the CDR3 stops, the reference TRBV11-2 and TRBJ1-1 genes take over; the full variable domain is EAGVAQSPRYKIIEKRQSVAFWCNPISGHATLYWYQQILGQGPKLLIQFQNNGVVDDSQLPKDRFSAERLKGVDSTLKIQPAKLEDSAVYLCASSLATGDRAFFGQGTRLTVV.